The 9 T cell receptor beta chains given below trace back to one sample, sequenced in a study of blood T cell repertoires in COVID-19. Assay: immunoSEQ multiplex PCR; the TCRdb copy retains only in-frame clones and omits some. Among under 350,000 clones, about 92% were seen once, and the ten largest hold about 2.4%. Specimen: PBMCs or T cells enriched from blood (not recorded which). The receptors shown here come from a man in his sixties who had recovered from COVID-19.

The V and J genes are TRBV27 and TRBJ1-1; D gene unclear. Trimming took 8 bases from V and 3 from J, leaving 13 bases between them. Germline V gives CDR1 MNHEY, CDR2 SMNVEV (reference sequence). CDR3 length: 13 residues. This CDR3 reads CASGVARDTEAFF. As DNA, the CDR3 is TGTGCCAGCGGCGTGGCGAGGGACACTGAAGCTTTCTTT.

The chain is built from TRBV27 and TRBJ1-6; 8 nucleotides match TRBD1. J was trimmed by 13 bases and V by 7 bases; bases with no gene match: 21. The V gene's germline CDR1 is MNHEY and CDR2 SMNVEV (reference sequence). The CDR3 loop spans 17 amino acids. CDR3 in amino acids: CASNPGQGPGPVVPLHF. In nucleotides, the CDR3 is TGTGCCAGCAACCCCGGACAGGGCCCAGGCCCGGTAGTCCCCCTCCACTTT.

This clone was recorded once. The genes are TRBV6-2 or TRBV6-3 and TRBJ1-2; no firm D call. The CDR3 runs 16 residues. Germline CDR1 reads MNHEY; CDR2 reads SVGEGT. Trimming removed 4 bases at V and 0 bases at J, with 15 bases between. In DNA, the CDR3 is TGTGCCAGCAGTTCTAGAGGAATCCCGACTAACTATGGCTACACCTTC. Translation gives CASSSRGIPTNYGYTF.

The chain combines TRBV30 with TRBJ2-3; D is uncertain. The CDR3 is made up of 14 amino acids. V lost 2 bases and J 2 bases, leaving 11 bases between the germline ends. In germline, CDR1 is GTSNPN, CDR2 SVGIG (reference sequence). CDR3 in amino acids: CAWSMARPTDTQYF. Here the CDR3 DNA reads TGTGCCTGGAGTATGGCTAGGCCCACAGATACGCAGTATTTT.

The chain joins TRBV5-1 to TRBJ2-7; 7 bases are a match to TRBD1. This CDR3 has 14 amino acids. Germline V gene data show CDR1 as SGHRS and CDR2 as YFSETQ. V trimming: 4 bases; J trimming: 2 bases; junction bases outside the gene matches: 6. The CDR3 spells CASSLGTVPYEQYF. The CDR3 bases are TGCGCCAGCAGCCTCGGGACAGTACCCTACGAGCAGTACTTC.

The chain links TRBV4-1 to TRBJ1-3, with D unresolved. Germline CDR1 MGHRA, CDR2 YSYEKL. The V and J ends lost 1 base and 0 bases respectively, with 13 bases between them. The CDR3 contains 17 residues. CDR3 amino acids: CASSQGPRADSGNTIYF. The CDR3 region has the DNA TGCGCCAGCAGCCAAGGTCCGCGGGCCGACTCTGGAAACACCATATATTTT.

V and J are TRBV19 and TRBJ1-5; 8 nucleotides align to TRBD1. The germline gives CDR1 LNHDA, CDR2 SQIVND (reference sequence). The CDR3 length is 18 residues. V lost 4 bases and J lost 0; bases outside the gene matches: 11. The CDR3 reads CASSNPRTGIYSNQPQHF. The CDR3 DNA reads TGTGCCAGTAGTAATCCCCGGACAGGGATTTATAGCAATCAGCCCCAGCATTTT.

The genes are TRBV5-6 and TRBJ1-5, with D uncertain. Germline CDR1 reads SGHDT; CDR2 reads YYEEEE. V lost 2 bases and J lost 1, with 13 bases in between. The CDR3 loop spans 16 amino acids. The CDR3 DNA is TGTGCCAGCAGCTTCTGGCAGATTCCAAGCAATCAGCCCCAGCATTTT. This sequence encodes CASSFWQIPSNQPQHF.

The count of this clone is one. The rearrangement uses TRBV2 and TRBJ1-6; D unresolved. Deletions cut 6 bases from V and 10 bases from J, with 7 bases between. The CDR3 contains 11 residues. Germline CDR1 is SNHLY and CDR2 is FYNNEI. CDR3 residues: CASSARSPLHF. DNA of the CDR3: TGTGCCAGCAGCGCTCGGTCACCCCTCCACTTT.